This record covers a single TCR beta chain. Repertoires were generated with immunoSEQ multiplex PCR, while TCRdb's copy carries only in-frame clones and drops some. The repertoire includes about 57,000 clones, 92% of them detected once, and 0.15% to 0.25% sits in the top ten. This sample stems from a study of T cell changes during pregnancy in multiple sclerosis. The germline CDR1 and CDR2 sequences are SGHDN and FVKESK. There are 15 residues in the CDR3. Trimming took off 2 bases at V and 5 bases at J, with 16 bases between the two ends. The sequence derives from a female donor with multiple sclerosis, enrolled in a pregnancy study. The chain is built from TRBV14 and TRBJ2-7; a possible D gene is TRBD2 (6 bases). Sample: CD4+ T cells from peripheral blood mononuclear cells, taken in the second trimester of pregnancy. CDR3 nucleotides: TGTGCCAGCAGCCAAATAGCGGCCCGGTGGAACGAGCAGTACTTC. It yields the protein CASSQIAARWNEQYF.